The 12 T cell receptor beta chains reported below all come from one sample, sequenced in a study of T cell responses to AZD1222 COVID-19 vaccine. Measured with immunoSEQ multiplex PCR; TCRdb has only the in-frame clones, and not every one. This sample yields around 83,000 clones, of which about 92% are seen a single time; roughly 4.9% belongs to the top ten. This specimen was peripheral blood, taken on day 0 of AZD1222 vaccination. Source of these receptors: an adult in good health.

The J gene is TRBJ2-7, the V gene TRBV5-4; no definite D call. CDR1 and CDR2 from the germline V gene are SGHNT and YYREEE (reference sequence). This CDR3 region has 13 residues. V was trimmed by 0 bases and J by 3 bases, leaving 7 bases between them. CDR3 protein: CASSLAVGYEQYF. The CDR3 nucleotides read TGTGCCAGCAGCTTGGCGGTCGGCTACGAGCAGTACTTC.

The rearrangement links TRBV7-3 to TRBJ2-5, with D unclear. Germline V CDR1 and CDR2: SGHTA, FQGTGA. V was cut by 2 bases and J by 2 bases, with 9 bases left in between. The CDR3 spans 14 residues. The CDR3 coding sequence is TGTGCCAGCAGCTTAGGGCTCGGTCAAGAGACCCAGTACTTC. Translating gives CASSLGLGQETQYF.

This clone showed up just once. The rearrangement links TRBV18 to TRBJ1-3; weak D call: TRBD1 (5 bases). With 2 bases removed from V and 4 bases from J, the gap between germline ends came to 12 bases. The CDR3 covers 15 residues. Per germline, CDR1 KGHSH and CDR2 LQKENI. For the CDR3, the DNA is TGTGCCAGCTCACCAAGACAGCTCACCGGAAACACCATATATTTT. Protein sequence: CASSPRQLTGNTIYF.

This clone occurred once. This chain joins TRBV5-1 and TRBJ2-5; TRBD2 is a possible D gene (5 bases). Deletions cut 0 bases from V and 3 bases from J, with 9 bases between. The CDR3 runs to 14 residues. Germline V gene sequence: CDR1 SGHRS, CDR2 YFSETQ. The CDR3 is CASSLGTSEETQYF. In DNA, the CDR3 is TGCGCCAGCAGCTTGGGCACTAGTGAAGAGACCCAGTACTTC.

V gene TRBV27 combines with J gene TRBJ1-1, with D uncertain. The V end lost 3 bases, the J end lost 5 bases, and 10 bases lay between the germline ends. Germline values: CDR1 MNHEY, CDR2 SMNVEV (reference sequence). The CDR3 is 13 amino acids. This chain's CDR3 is CASSFEGVTEAFF. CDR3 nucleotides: TGTGCCAGCAGTTTCGAAGGTGTGACTGAAGCTTTCTTT.

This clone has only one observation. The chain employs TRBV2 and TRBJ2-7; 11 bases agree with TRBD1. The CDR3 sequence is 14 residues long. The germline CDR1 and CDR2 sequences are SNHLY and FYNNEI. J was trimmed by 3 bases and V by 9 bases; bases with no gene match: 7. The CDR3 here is CASTGTGGIYEQYF. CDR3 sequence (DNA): TGTGCCAGTACCGGGACAGGGGGTATCTACGAGCAGTACTTC.

The CDR3 loop reads CASSFRAGPSTDTQYF. Written as DNA, the CDR3 is TGTGCCAGCAGTTTCCGTGCAGGGCCTAGCACAGATACGCAGTATTTT. This rearrangement joins TRBV28 to TRBJ2-3; a possible D gene is TRBD1 (5 bases). The V gene lost 3 bases and the J gene lost 0 bases, with 13 bases spanning the gap. Germline CDR1 and CDR2: MDHEN and SYDVKM. The CDR3 runs 16 residues.

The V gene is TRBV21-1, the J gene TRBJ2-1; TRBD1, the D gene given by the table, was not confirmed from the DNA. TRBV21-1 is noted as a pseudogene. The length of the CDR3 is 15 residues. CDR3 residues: CASTFRGIQYNEQFF. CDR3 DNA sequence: TGTGCCAGCACCTTCAGGGGGATCCAGTACAATGAGCAGTTCTTC.

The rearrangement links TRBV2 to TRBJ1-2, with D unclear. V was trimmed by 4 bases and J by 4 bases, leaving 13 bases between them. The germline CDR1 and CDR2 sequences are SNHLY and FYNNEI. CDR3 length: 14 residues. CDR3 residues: CASSGGSIPYGYTF. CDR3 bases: TGTGCCAGCAGTGGTGGGAGTATCCCCTATGGCTACACCTTC.

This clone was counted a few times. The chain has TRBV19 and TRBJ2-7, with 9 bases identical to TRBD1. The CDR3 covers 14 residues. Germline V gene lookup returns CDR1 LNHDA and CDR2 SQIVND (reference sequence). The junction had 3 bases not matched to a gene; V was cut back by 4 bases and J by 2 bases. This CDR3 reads CASSTTGGTYEQYF. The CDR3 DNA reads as TGTGCCAGTAGTACGACAGGGGGGACCTACGAGCAGTACTTC.

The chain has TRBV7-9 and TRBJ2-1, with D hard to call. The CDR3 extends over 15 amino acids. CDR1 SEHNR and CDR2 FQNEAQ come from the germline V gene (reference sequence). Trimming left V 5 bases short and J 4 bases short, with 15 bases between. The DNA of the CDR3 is TGTGCCAGCAGCATACGCACCGAATTTTACAATGAGCAGTTCTTC. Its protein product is CASSIRTEFYNEQFF.

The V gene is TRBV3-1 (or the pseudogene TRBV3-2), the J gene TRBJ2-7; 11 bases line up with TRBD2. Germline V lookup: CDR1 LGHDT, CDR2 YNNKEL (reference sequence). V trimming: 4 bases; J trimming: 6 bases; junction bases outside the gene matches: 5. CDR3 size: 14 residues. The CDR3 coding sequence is TGTGCCAGCAGCCTACTAGCGGGAGTTGGCGAGCAGTACTTC. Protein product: CASSLLAGVGEQYF.